A single sample is the source of the 15 T cell receptor beta chains below, sequenced in a study of regulatory T cells in long-lasting Graves disease. Time point noted: newly diagnosed GD, antithyroid drugs for less than 3 months. RNA isolated from PBMCs was used to make the TCR library. CDR3-region Arm-PCR and iRepertoire HTBI primers produced the TCR beta libraries. TCRdb re-called the multiplex PCR reads through MiXCR, storing one row per CDR3 protein. This table holds some 490,000 distinct CDR3 sequences, around 12% found once. These same records also appear under a second study, on T cells in Graves' hyperthyroidism and ophthalmopathy.

The source material was peripheral blood mononuclear cells (PBMCs), sampled at new diagnosis, from a patient treated with antithyroid drugs. These receptor sequences come from a woman aged 30 to 39 with Graves disease.

Remarks on this clonotype: This clone may be a read error of a much larger clone one base away. The chain links TRBV28 to TRBJ1-5; no firm D call. The length of the CDR3 is 15 residues. Germline loops: CDR1 MDHEN, CDR2 SYDVKM. The DNA of the CDR3 is TGTACCAGCAGCTTCCCCCCCGGGAGAGATCAGCCCCAGCATTTT. Translation: CTSSFPPGRDQPQHF.

The chain is built from TRBV30 and TRBJ1-1; D ambiguous. The CDR3 spans 14 residues. Between the trimmed V and J ends, which lost 0 bases and 0 bases, there was a span of 8 bases. The germline V gene has CDR1 GTSNPN and CDR2 SVGIG (reference sequence). The CDR3, as DNA: TGTGCCTGGAGTGTTATTGAATTGAACACTGAAGCTTTCTTT. Translated: CAWSVIELNTEAFF.

This clonotype was seen repeatedly, ten times or more. The chain carries TRBV28 and TRBJ2-3, with unresolved D. Germline lookup yields CDR1 MDHEN and CDR2 SYDVKM. V was cut by 2 bases and J by 6 bases, with 9 bases left in between. The CDR3 length is 13 residues. In DNA, the CDR3 is TGTGCCAGCAGTTTAGTAAGTCGGGATACGCAGTATTTT. This gives the protein CASSLVSRDTQYF.

This clonotype was seen ten or more times. The CDR3 sequence is CASSPPRLAGGQYNEQFF. The CDR3 coding sequence is TGTGCCAGCTCACCACCGAGACTAGCGGGAGGGCAATACAATGAGCAGTTCTTC. This chain connects TRBV18 to TRBJ2-1; the match to TRBD2 covers 14 bases. CDR3 length: 18 residues. Germline-derived CDR1 and CDR2 are KGHSH and LQKENI. After removal of 0 bases from V and 4 bases from J, the junction contained 5 bases not matched to a gene.

This clonotype was seen repeatedly, ten times or more. The gene calls are TRBV28 and TRBJ2-3; 12 bases match TRBD2. V lost 5 bases to trimming and J lost 2 bases; unmatched junction nucleotides: 5. CDR3 size: 16 residues. The germline V gene encodes CDR1 MDHEN and CDR2 SYDVKM. CDR3 sequence reads: CASSQRLAGATDTQYF. In nucleotides, the CDR3 is TGTGCCAGCAGTCAAAGACTAGCGGGGGCCACAGATACGCAGTATTTT.

This clonotype occurred many times. V gene TRBV11-1 combines with J gene TRBJ1-1; weak D call: TRBD1 (6 bases). The CDR3 runs 14 residues. The germline V gene encodes CDR1 SGHAT and CDR2 FQDESV (reference sequence). Trimming left V 1 base short and J 0 bases short, with 6 bases between. CDR3 protein: CASSLEGVNTEAFF. CDR3 bases: TGTGCCAGCAGCTTAGAGGGGGTGAACACTGAAGCTTTCTTT. Together with reference TRBV11-1 and TRBJ1-1, the CDR3 gives the full variable domain: EAEVAQSPRYKITEKSQAVAFWCDPISGHATLYWYRQILGQGPELLVQFQDESVVDDSQLPKDRFSAERLKGVDSTLKIQPAELGDSAMYLCASSLEGVNTEAFFGQGTRLTVV.

The sample holds many counts of this clonotype. The CDR3 DNA sequence: TGTGCCAGCAGTGAAACAGTAACAGATACGCAGTATTTT. It is translated as CASSETVTDTQYF. The chain employs TRBV2 and TRBJ2-3; D unclear. This CDR3 is 13 amino acids long. Trimming shortened V by 2 bases and J by 3 bases, and 6 bases separated the two germline ends. Germline loops: CDR1 SNHLY, CDR2 FYNNEI.

This clonotype was seen at least ten times. The genes are TRBV9 and TRBJ2-7, with D tentatively TRBD1 or TRBD2 (5 bases each). Germline CDR1 and CDR2: SGDLS and YYNGEE. There are 14 residues in the CDR3. Trimming took 3 bases from V and 2 from J, leaving 12 bases between them. The CDR3 coding sequence is TGTGCCAGCAGCGGAGGGACCGATCCCTACGAGCAGTACTTC. Translation: CASSGGTDPYEQYF.

CDR3 DNA sequence: TGTGCCAGCTTTGGGGAAGGCAGGGGGTACAATCAGCCCCAGCATTTT. Amino acid sequence: CASFGEGRGYNQPQHF. This chain uses TRBV28 with TRBJ1-5, with 7 bases matching TRBD1. CDR1 MDHEN and CDR2 SYDVKM come from the germline V gene. The CDR3 runs 16 residues. Unmatched junction bases numbered 13, after V lost 8 bases and J lost 3 bases.

This clonotype has ten or more counts. The rearrangement joins TRBV15 to TRBJ2-5, with a possible D match to TRBD1 (5 bases). Germline V lookup: CDR1 LNHNV, CDR2 YYDKDF (reference sequence). Trimming pared 4 bases from V and 2 bases from J, leaving 17 bases between. This CDR3 spans 16 amino acids. The CDR3 reads CATSKGAGPLQETQYF. CDR3 nucleotides: TGTGCCACCAGCAAAGGGGCCGGCCCCTTACAAGAGACCCAGTACTTC.

This clonotype was seen only a few times. The chain carries TRBV12-3 or TRBV12-4 and TRBJ1-3; tentatively, D is TRBD1 (5 bases). V was clipped by 6 bases and J by 4 bases, with 16 bases between them. The CDR3 totals 15 residues. CDR3 sequence (DNA): TGTGCCAGCAGGCCCCAGGGAAGTCCAGGAAACACCATATATTTT. It yields the protein CASRPQGSPGNTIYF.

The V call is TRBV6-2 or TRBV6-3, the J call TRBJ1-1, with D perhaps TRBD1 (5 bases). Between the trimmed V and J ends, which lost 5 bases and 4 bases, there was a span of 11 bases. Per the germline V gene, CDR1 is MNHEY and CDR2 is SVGEGT. This CDR3 spans 13 amino acids. The CDR3 reads CASSIGGSTEAFF. The CDR3 coding sequence is TGTGCCAGCAGTATTGGGGGGAGCACTGAAGCTTTCTTT.

In the case of this clonotype: Being one base from a much bigger clone, this may be a read error. CDR3 bases: TGTGCCAGCAGCCCACCGGACAGGTGGAGCACTGAAGCTTTCTTT. Encoded protein: CASSPPDRWSTEAFF. V is TRBV7-9 and J is TRBJ1-1, with 7 bases identical to TRBD1. This CDR3 has 15 residues. The trim removed 5 bases at V and 4 bases at J, leaving 10 bases unmatched. In germline, CDR1 is SEHNR, CDR2 FQNEAQ (reference sequence).

The chain employs TRBV19 and TRBJ2-2; D gene uncertain. CDR1 is LNHDA, CDR2 SQIVND, per germline (reference sequence). The length of the CDR3 is 16 residues. Trimming removed 7 bases from V and 0 bases from J, with 15 bases in between. The chain's CDR3 is CASKSTRTANTGELFF. DNA of the CDR3: TGTGCCAGTAAATCCACAAGGACGGCGAACACCGGGGAGCTGTTTTTT.

This clonotype occurred many times. This chain joins TRBV7-6 and TRBJ1-1; D unclear. This CDR3 region has 16 residues. The germline V gene encodes CDR1 SGHVS and CDR2 FNYEAQ. The V gene lost 5 bases and the J gene lost 2 bases, with 18 bases spanning the gap. Here the CDR3 reads CASSPGRTASNTEAFF. DNA of the CDR3: TGTGCCAGCAGCCCTGGTCGGACGGCTTCAAACACTGAAGCTTTCTTT.